This T cell receptor beta chain was found in a study of T cell responses to AZD1222 COVID-19 vaccine. Per germline, CDR1 MNHEY and CDR2 SMNVEV (reference sequence). The V and J ends lost 7 bases and 6 bases respectively, with 16 bases between them. The CDR3 has 13 residues. Using immunoSEQ multiplex PCR, the repertoire was profiled, and TCRdb retains in-frame clones only, with some absent. The sample records about 200,000 clones, approximately 91% being singletons. The specimen was peripheral blood, collected 28 days after the second AZD1222 dose. The receptor was derived from an adult who received the AZD1222 COVID-19 vaccine. V is TRBV27 and J is TRBJ2-7; D not certain. The CDR3 DNA is TGTGCCAGCACCAATGCTATGAGACGCGAGCAGTACTTC. As protein: CASTNAMRREQYF.